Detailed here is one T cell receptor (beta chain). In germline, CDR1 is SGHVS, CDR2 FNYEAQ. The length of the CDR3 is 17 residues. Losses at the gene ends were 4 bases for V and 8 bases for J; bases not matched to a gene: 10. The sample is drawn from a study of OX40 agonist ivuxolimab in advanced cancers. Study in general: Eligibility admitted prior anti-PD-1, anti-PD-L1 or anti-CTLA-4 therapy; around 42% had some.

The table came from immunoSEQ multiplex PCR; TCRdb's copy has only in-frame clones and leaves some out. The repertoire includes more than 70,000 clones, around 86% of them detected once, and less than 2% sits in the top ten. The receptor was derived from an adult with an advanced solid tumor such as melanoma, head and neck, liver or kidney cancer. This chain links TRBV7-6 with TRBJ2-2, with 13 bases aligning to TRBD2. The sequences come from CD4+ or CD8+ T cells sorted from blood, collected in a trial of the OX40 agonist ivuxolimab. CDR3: CASSSLGLAGARGELFF. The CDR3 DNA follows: TGTGCCAGCAGCTCTCTAGGACTAGCGGGGGCCAGGGGGGAGCTGTTTTTT.